This T cell receptor beta chain came from a study of cytomegalovirus exposure and HLA in healthy donors. Study conclusions and caveats: The finding came from a later analysis; first-cohort TCR clusters tended to co-occur in the 110 or so validation repertoires.

Germline loops: CDR1 LNHDA, CDR2 SQIVND (reference sequence). Trimming pared 6 bases from V and 8 bases from J, leaving 10 bases between. This CDR3 spans 11 amino acids. For this clone: Its antigen is unknown.

From the roughly 110-subject validation cohort, which was separate from the roughly 680-subject first cohort, the donors were drawn. Generated by immunoSEQ multiplex PCR, the TCRdb table keeps only in-frame clones and is missing some. The table has about 66,000 clones, roughly 96% seen once. The TCR sequence derives from a man younger than 35 in good health and CMV-seronegative. The sequencing sample was made of PBMCs. V is TRBV19 and J is TRBJ1-2; unclear D gene. The CDR3 DNA sequence: TGTGCCAGTAGGGGCAAGGTGGGCTACACCTTC. Encoded protein: CASRGKVGYTF.